This record covers a single TCR beta chain. Germline CDR1 is MNHEY and CDR2 is SMNVEV (reference sequence). The CDR3 extends over 17 amino acids. V lost 6 bases and J lost 4, with 22 bases in between. The source of the sample is a study of OX40 agonist ivuxolimab in advanced cancers. Method: immunoSEQ multiplex PCR; TCRdb's copy keeps in-frame clones and lacks some. The sample shows about 51,000 clones, roughly 80% of them seen only once. The chain combines TRBV27 with TRBJ2-1, with unresolved D. This specimen was CD4+ or CD8+ T cells sorted from blood, taken in a trial of the OX40 agonist ivuxolimab. The source is an adult with an advanced solid tumor such as melanoma, head and neck, liver or kidney cancer. The CDR3 loop is CASRTPSTYQVYNEQFF. The CDR3 DNA reads as TGTGCCAGCAGGACCCCGAGCACCTATCAAGTTTACAATGAGCAGTTCTTC.